The 25 T cell receptor beta chains given below trace back to one sample, sequenced in a study of cytomegalovirus exposure and HLA in healthy donors. Sequencing used immunoSEQ multiplex PCR; TCRdb keeps in-frame clones, though not all of them. The table lists about 110,000 clones, approximately 88% of them singletons. The source material was PBMCs. Receptor source: a woman aged 30 to 39 in good health and CMV-seropositive.

The chain employs TRBV5-1 and TRBJ2-7; 7 bases agree with TRBD2. V gave up 0 bases and J gave up 2 bases; unmatched junction bases: 8. The CDR3 sequence is 16 residues long. The V gene's germline CDR1 is SGHRS and CDR2 YFSETQ. The CDR3 spells CASSLGGSDPAYEQYF. CDR3 DNA sequence: TGCGCCAGCAGCTTGGGCGGGAGCGATCCTGCCTACGAGCAGTACTTC.

In its sample, this clone was seen once. The chain carries TRBV11-2 and TRBJ2-1; TRBD2 matches 13 bases. The trim removed 5 bases at V and 7 bases at J, leaving 5 bases unmatched. Per germline, CDR1 SGHAT and CDR2 FQNNGV. The CDR3 length is 15 residues. The chain's CDR3 is CASSRTSGSTNEQFF. In DNA form, the CDR3 reads TGTGCCAGCAGCCGGACTAGCGGGAGTACGAATGAGCAGTTCTTC.

The V call is TRBV10-2, the J call TRBJ2-7; TRBD2 agrees at 8 bases. V shed 3 bases and J 5 bases; nucleotides not matched to a gene: 18. The CDR3 runs 18 residues. The V gene's germline CDR1 is WSHSY and CDR2 SAAADI. The CDR3 nucleotides read TGCGCCAGCAGTGAAGGGAAAGAGAAGGGACTAGGTCTGAACGAGCAGTACTTC. Amino acids: CASSEGKEKGLGLNEQYF.

The gene calls are TRBV6-5 and TRBJ2-3, with TRBD2 matching over 8 bases. J was trimmed by 6 bases and V by 7 bases; bases with no gene match: 12. The germline V gene has CDR1 MNHEY and CDR2 SVGAGI. This CDR3 is 15 amino acids long. CDR3 coding DNA: TGTGCCAGCAAAAGGGGGGGACTAGTTAAGGATACGCAGTATTTT. Translation: CASKRGGLVKDTQYF.

This clone was observed once. The CDR3 DNA reads TGCGCCAGCAGCCCCGGTGCCATTGGTCAGCCCCAGCATTTT. As protein: CASSPGAIGQPQHF. The chain has TRBV4-3 and TRBJ1-5, with D unresolved. The CDR3 runs to 14 residues. Germline CDR1 is LGHNA and CDR2 is YSLEER. The V gene lost 4 bases and the J gene lost 6 bases, with 13 bases spanning the gap.

V is TRBV9 and J is TRBJ2-1; 8 bases line up with TRBD2. The J segment lost 0 bases and the V segment lost 4 bases, leaving 3 bases of the junction unmatched. The germline V gene encodes CDR1 SGDLS and CDR2 YYNGEE. The CDR3 sequence is 15 residues long. DNA of the CDR3: TGTGCCAGCAGCACCAGCGGGAGCTCCTACAATGAGCAGTTCTTC. Translation gives CASSTSGSSYNEQFF.

The chain is built from TRBV5-4 and TRBJ2-2, with TRBD1 identical over 8 bases. V was clipped by 6 bases and J by 7 bases; unmatched bases: 14. This CDR3 region has 16 residues. Looked up from germline, CDR1 is SGHNT and CDR2 is YYREEE (reference sequence). This chain's CDR3 is CASKAGGRNKGGELFF. DNA for the CDR3: TGTGCCAGCAAGGCAGGGGGCCGAAACAAGGGCGGGGAGCTGTTTTTT.

The chain carries TRBV5-1 and TRBJ2-7; 7 bases are shared with TRBD2. V lost 4 bases to trimming and J lost 2 bases; unmatched junction nucleotides: 15. The CDR3 extends over 17 amino acids. Germline loops: CDR1 SGHRS, CDR2 YFSETQ. The CDR3 region is CASSPAGGAGDPYEQYF. The CDR3 DNA reads TGCGCCAGCAGCCCGGCCGGTGGGGCGGGAGATCCCTACGAGCAGTACTTC.

In its sample, this clone was seen a few times. The CDR3 bases are TGTGCCAGCAGCGCGGTCCGCCCCAACACCGGGGAGCTGTTTTTT. This sequence encodes CASSAVRPNTGELFF. The chain has TRBV5-6 and TRBJ2-2; D ambiguous. Germline V gene data show CDR1 as SGHDT and CDR2 as YYEEEE. The V end lost 4 bases, the J end lost 2 bases, and 12 bases lay between the germline ends. CDR3 size: 15 residues.

The CDR3 sequence: CASSYTSGRADEQYF. CDR3 nucleotides: TGTGCCAGCAGTTACACTAGCGGGAGGGCCGACGAGCAGTACTTC. This chain links TRBV6-5 with TRBJ2-7; 13 bases map to TRBD2. J was trimmed by 5 bases and V by 2 bases; bases with no gene match: 3. Germline values: CDR1 MNHEY, CDR2 SVGAGI. CDR3 length equals 15 residues.

Only a few counts were recorded for this clone. V is TRBV30 and J is TRBJ1-5; TRBD1 aligns across 9 bases. The V and J ends lost 1 base and 6 bases, in that order; junction bases with no gene match: 13. Germline V gene sequence: CDR1 GTSNPN, CDR2 SVGIG (reference sequence). This CDR3 is built from 17 residues. The chain's CDR3 is CAWSAIRGTGTSQPQHF. CDR3 in DNA: TGTGCCTGGAGTGCAATTAGAGGGACAGGGACTAGTCAGCCCCAGCATTTT.

The CDR3 loop reads CASNKLGTVAGGELFF. The CDR3 nucleotides are TGTGCCAGCAACAAACTCGGGACTGTGGCTGGCGGGGAGCTGTTTTTT. This chain connects TRBV5-4 to TRBJ2-2; TRBD2 might be the D (6 bases). The germline V and J ends were trimmed by 6 bases and 7 bases, with 22 bases remaining between them. The CDR3 has 16 amino acids. Germline CDR1 and CDR2: SGHNT and YYREEE (reference sequence).

The V and J genes are TRBV19 and TRBJ2-7; possible D gene TRBD1, 6 bases. Germline V CDR1 and CDR2: LNHDA, SQIVND (reference sequence). There are 13 residues in the CDR3. V was pared by 5 bases and J by 2 bases, with 10 bases between. The CDR3 protein is CASSAGTTYEQYF. CDR3 nucleotides: TGTGCCAGTAGTGCAGGGACAACCTACGAGCAGTACTTC. Based on the CDR3 plus reference TRBV19 and TRBJ2-7, the full variable domain is DGGITQSPKYLFRKEGQNVTLSCEQNLNHDAMYWYRQDPGQGLRLIYYSQIVNDFQKGDIAEGYSVSREKKESFPLTVTSAQKNPTAFYLCASSAGTTYEQYFGPGTRLTVT.

The rearrangement joins TRBV5-1 to TRBJ2-7, with TRBD1 as a possible D gene (6 bases). Germline values: CDR1 SGHRS, CDR2 YFSETQ. V was pared by 8 bases and J by 6 bases, with 21 bases between. The CDR3 is 14 amino acids. CDR3 in amino acids: CASSTGTFGVEQYF. The CDR3 DNA reads as TGCGCCAGTTCAACAGGGACCTTTGGAGTCGAGCAGTACTTC.

This chain uses TRBV2 with TRBJ2-2; 7 positions agree with TRBD2. The V and J ends lost 10 bases and 4 bases, in that order; junction bases with no gene match: 12. This CDR3 is 15 amino acids long. Germline CDR1 and CDR2: SNHLY and FYNNEI. CDR3 residues: CATNPGGSVTGELFF. CDR3 bases: TGTGCCACAAATCCCGGGGGGAGCGTCACCGGGGAGCTGTTTTTT.

V usage is TRBV6-5 and J usage is TRBJ1-1; maybe TRBD1 (5 bases). The CDR3 runs 13 residues. The germline CDR1 and CDR2 sequences are MNHEY and SVGAGI. V lost 10 bases and J 4 bases, leaving 16 bases between the germline ends. CDR3 sequence reads: CATKRGGGTEAFF. As DNA, the CDR3 is TGTGCCACCAAGCGGGGGGGAGGCACTGAAGCTTTCTTT.

The chain has TRBV10-3 and TRBJ2-7; 13 bases match TRBD2. Germline V gene lookup returns CDR1 ENHRY and CDR2 SYGVKD. This CDR3 region has 19 residues. Losses at the gene ends were 0 bases for V and 2 bases for J; bases not matched to a gene: 10. The CDR3 here is CAISESMGTSGEITYEQYF. As DNA, the CDR3 is TGTGCCATCAGTGAGTCGATGGGGACTAGCGGGGAGATAACCTACGAGCAGTACTTC.

The rearrangement uses TRBV6-5 and TRBJ1-1; 10 bases map to TRBD1. Germline assignment: CDR1 MNHEY and CDR2 SVGAGI. The CDR3 is made up of 14 amino acids. V dropped 0 bases and J dropped 7; count of bases not matched to a gene: 2. The CDR3 sequence is CASSYSGQGREAFF. The CDR3 bases are TGTGCCAGCAGTTACTCGGGACAGGGGCGTGAAGCTTTCTTT.

V and J are TRBV6-6 and TRBJ1-1; 8 bases fit TRBD1. The CDR3 consists of 16 residues. Germline V gene sequence: CDR1 MNHNY, CDR2 SVGAGI (reference sequence). J lost 1 base, V lost 0 bases, and 4 bases had no gene match. The CDR3 DNA sequence: TGTGCCAGCAGTTACTCGAGAGACAGGGGGAACACTGAAGCTTTCTTT. It yields the protein CASSYSRDRGNTEAFF.

This chain links TRBV6-6 with TRBJ1-2, with TRBD1 identical over 7 bases. V dropped 7 bases and J dropped 4; count of bases not matched to a gene: 12. The CDR3 has 15 residues. Germline CDR1 MNHNY, CDR2 SVGAGI (reference sequence). CDR3 in amino acids: CASITSGGSSYGYTF. The CDR3 DNA is TGTGCCAGCATAACTTCAGGGGGATCGAGCTATGGCTACACCTTC.

The chain carries TRBV5-1 and TRBJ2-7; tentative D call: TRBD2 (6 bases). The CDR3 is 15 residues long. From germline, CDR1 is SGHRS and CDR2 YFSETQ. Trimming shortened V by 7 bases and J by 4 bases, and 21 bases separated the two germline ends. CDR3 sequence: CASRGTLSNDYEQYF. CDR3 DNA sequence: TGCGCCAGCCGTGGGACTCTGTCAAATGATTACGAGCAGTACTTC.

This clone was observed a few times. V gene TRBV11-1 combines with J gene TRBJ2-2; D is unclear. CDR3 size: 13 residues. The germline V gene encodes CDR1 SGHAT and CDR2 FQDESV (reference sequence). The V end lost 1 base, the J end lost 4 bases, and 4 bases lay between the germline ends. CDR3 protein: CASSLGSTGELFF. The CDR3, as DNA: TGTGCCAGCAGCTTAGGGAGCACCGGGGAGCTGTTTTTT.

The chain recombines TRBV10-2 with TRBJ1-5; no reliable D call. Germline lookup yields CDR1 WSHSY and CDR2 SAAADI. V was cut by 3 bases and J by 0 bases, with 9 bases left in between. The CDR3 is 15 amino acids. The CDR3 sequence: CASSEGADSNQPQHF. The CDR3 nucleotides read TGCGCCAGCAGTGAAGGCGCGGATAGCAATCAGCCCCAGCATTTT.

This chain links TRBV28 with TRBJ2-3; D possibly corresponds to TRBD2 (6 bases). The CDR3 has 17 amino acids. V gave up 6 bases and J gave up 5 bases, with 24 bases separating them. CDR1 is MDHEN, CDR2 SYDVKM, per germline. CDR3 nucleotide sequence: TGTGCCAGCAGGACCACTACTAGCCCCAGTGGGGGAGATACGCAGTATTTT. Amino acid sequence: CASRTTTSPSGGDTQYF.

A word on this clone: The sample carries other DNA sequences with the same CDR3. The rearrangement uses TRBV5-1 and TRBJ2-3, with no clear D. The germline CDR1 and CDR2 sequences are SGHRS and YFSETQ. This CDR3 region has 14 residues. V was clipped by 4 bases and J by 2 bases, with 11 bases between them. The CDR3: CASSPGQHTDTQYF. For the CDR3, the DNA is TGCGCCAGCAGCCCTGGGCAGCACACAGATACGCAGTATTTT.